A selection of T cell receptor beta chains follows, all from one sample in a study of beta chain features in type 1 diabetes. This table comes from immunoSEQ multiplex PCR, and its TCRdb copy is limited to in-frame clones, with some not included. The table has 600,000 to 650,000 clones, around 15% seen once. Material for sequencing was naive CD4+ T cells from blood. These receptors all come from a man younger than 35 in good health. The CDR3 runs from the conserved cysteine through the conserved F or W. The D gene is left open where the match is weak. Where a row states a size, it is once, few, many or the class of an expanded clone; other rows omit it.

CDR3 protein	CDR3 DNA	J gene	clone size	V gene	D gene
CAITTWTGWGYEQYF	TGTGCCATCACCACATGGACAGGGTGGGGCTACGAGCAGTACTTC	TRBJ2-7	.	TRBV10-3	TRBD1
CASSTGGPGEQFF	TGCGCCAGCAGCACCGGAGGGCCCGGTGAGCAGTTCTTC	TRBJ2-1	few	TRBV5-1	.
CASSLQGAYGYTF	TGTGCCAGCAGCTTGCAAGGCGCCTATGGCTACACCTTC	TRBJ1-2	few	TRBV7-8	.
CASRTGTSSYYGYTF	TGTGCCAGTCGGACAGGGACCTCGAGTTATTATGGCTACACCTTC	TRBJ1-2	.	TRBV19	TRBD1
CAWSGPGIGEKLFF	TGTGCCTGGAGTGGGCCAGGGATTGGGGAAAAACTGTTTTTT	TRBJ1-4	few	TRBV30	.
CASSLGGIAKNIQYF	TGTGCCAGCAGTTTGGGAGGAATAGCCAAAAACATTCAGTACTTC	TRBJ2-4	few	TRBV27	.
CASSIEGYEKLFF	TGTGCCAGTAGTATTGAAGGATATGAAAAACTGTTTTTT	TRBJ1-4	few	TRBV19	.
CASSFPLSGRAAEQYF	TGTGCCAGCAGTTTCCCCCTGAGCGGGAGGGCAGCCGAGCAGTACTTC	TRBJ2-7	once	TRBV27	TRBD2
CASSFSQGHSYNEQFF	TGTGCCAGCAGCTTTTCGCAGGGACACTCCTACAATGAGCAGTTCTTC	TRBJ2-1	.	TRBV5-8	.
CASTEGAGDEQFF	TGTGCCAGCACTGAAGGGGCTGGAGATGAGCAGTTCTTC	TRBJ2-1	few	TRBV6-1	.
CASSSTGIPYNEQFF	TGTGCCAGCAGTTCAACAGGGATACCTTACAATGAGCAGTTCTTC	TRBJ2-1	few	TRBV6-5	.
CASSLSSRDEQFF	TGTGCCAGCAGCCTCTCTTCAAGGGATGAGCAGTTCTTC	TRBJ2-1	.	TRBV9	.
CASSTGLAGGFSNNEQFF	TGCGCCAGCAGCACCGGACTAGCGGGAGGCTTCTCAAACAATGAGCAGTTCTTC	TRBJ2-1	few	TRBV5-1	TRBD2
CASSQDRNRNTGELFF	TGCGCCAGCAGCCAAGATAGAAACAGAAACACCGGGGAGCTGTTTTTT	TRBJ2-2	.	TRBV4-3	.
CAISARTDTQYF	TGTGCCATCAGTGCCCGCACAGATACGCAGTATTTT	TRBJ2-3	few	TRBV10-3	.
CASISGGSGNTIYF	TGTGCCAGCATTTCGGGCGGCTCTGGAAACACCATATATTTT	TRBJ1-3	.	TRBV6-6	.
CASSLTGGTEQFF	TGTGCCAGCTCCCTCACGGGGGGTACTGAGCAGTTCTTC	TRBJ2-1	few	TRBV18	TRBD2
CASSLAYRDRESPLHF	TGTGCCAGCAGCTTGGCATATAGGGACAGAGAGTCACCCCTCCACTTT	TRBJ1-6	.	TRBV5-4	TRBD1
CASSPGTGTNTGELFF	TGTGCCAGCAGCCCCGGGACAGGGACGAACACCGGGGAGCTGTTTTTT	TRBJ2-2	.	TRBV5-4	TRBD1
CASSQTPAGPKDSASNYGYTF	TGTGCCAGCAGCCAAACCCCGGCAGGGCCTAAGGATAGTGCTTCTAACTATGGCTACACCTTC	TRBJ1-2	.	TRBV4-2	.
CASSYSHSSYNEQFF	TGTGCCAGCAGTTACTCGCATAGCTCCTACAATGAGCAGTTCTTC	TRBJ2-1	few	TRBV6-6	.
CASSFRDRQETQYF	TGTGCCAGCAGTTTCCGGGACAGACAAGAGACCCAGTACTTC	TRBJ2-5	few	TRBV28	TRBD1
CASSGRTAGDTQYF	TGTGCCAGCAGCGGGAGGACCGCCGGGGATACGCAGTATTTT	TRBJ2-3	.	TRBV5-4	.
CASSFFVPGGGRNEQFF	TGTGCCAGCAGTTTTTTTGTTCCGGGAGGAGGAAGAAATGAGCAGTTCTTC	TRBJ2-1	few	TRBV28	TRBD2
CASSFNRGLGTEAFF	TGTGCCAGCAGCTTTAACAGGGGTTTAGGCACTGAAGCTTTCTTT	TRBJ1-1	once	TRBV7-6	TRBD1
CASSFRGNEQFF	TGTGCCAGCAGCTTCAGGGGAAATGAGCAGTTCTTC	TRBJ2-1	.	TRBV7-3	.
CSVDWTGTGNTIYF	TGCAGCGTCGACTGGACAGGGACTGGAAACACCATATATTTT	TRBJ1-3	.	TRBV29-1	TRBD1
CATSRRQGTVSGYTF	TGTGCCACCAGCAGAAGACAGGGGACTGTATCAGGCTACACCTTC	TRBJ1-2	.	TRBV15	TRBD1
CASSQGLDGYTF	TGCGCCAGCAGCCAAGGACTCGATGGCTACACCTTC	TRBJ1-2	.	TRBV4-1	.
CASSNRGNNIQYF	TGTGCCAGCAGCAACAGGGGTAATAACATTCAGTACTTC	TRBJ2-4	few	TRBV21-1	.
CASSVGDTVREQYF	TGTGCCAGCAGCGTAGGCGACACCGTACGCGAGCAGTACTTC	TRBJ2-7	few	TRBV9	.
CASSARTTEAFF	TGTGCCAGCAGTGCGAGAACAACTGAAGCTTTCTTT	TRBJ1-1	.	TRBV6-1	.
CASSYPGGRETQYF	TGTGCCAGCAGTTACCCGGGGGGTAGAGAGACCCAGTACTTC	TRBJ2-5	.	TRBV6-5	TRBD2
CASSSASGRVSYEQYF	TGTGCCAGCAGCTCAGCGAGCGGGAGGGTCTCCTACGAGCAGTACTTC	TRBJ2-7	few	TRBV28	TRBD2
CASSQTRQGLDYEQYF	TGCGCCAGCAGCCAAACCAGACAGGGGTTGGACTACGAGCAGTACTTC	TRBJ2-7	.	TRBV4-3	TRBD1
CASSRGSGELFF	TGTGCCAGCAGCCGAGGGTCCGGGGAGCTGTTTTTT	TRBJ2-2	few	TRBV11-3	.
CASSFSRGRAETQYF	TGTGCCAGCAGTTTCTCCAGGGGAAGGGCGGAGACCCAGTACTTC	TRBJ2-5	.	TRBV28	.
CASSVTRAGGGNNEQFF	TGTGCCAGCAGCGTAACCAGAGCGGGAGGAGGGAACAATGAGCAGTTCTTC	TRBJ2-1	few	TRBV9	TRBD2
CASSPTGQGSYEQYF	TGTGCCAGCTCACCGACGGGACAGGGTTCCTACGAGCAGTACTTC	TRBJ2-7	few	TRBV18	TRBD1
CASPPETLAGSPQYF	TGTGCCAGCCCCCCCGAGACGCTAGCGGGGAGCCCGCAGTATTTT	TRBJ2-3	.	TRBV6-1	TRBD2
CASSLRGGGGSGQPQHF	TGTGCCAGCAGCTTGCGCGGAGGAGGGGGGTCAGGGCAGCCCCAGCATTTT	TRBJ1-5	few	TRBV5-6	.
CASSAQHSSYEQYF	TGTGCCAGCAGCGCGCAACATAGCTCCTACGAGCAGTACTTC	TRBJ2-7	.	TRBV9	.
CASRVRSSGRNRETQYF	TGTGCCAGCAGGGTTAGATCTAGCGGGAGAAATAGGGAGACCCAGTACTTC	TRBJ2-5	few	TRBV5-4	TRBD2
CASSLRLAGLTDTQYF	TGTGCCAGCAGCTTACGACTAGCGGGGCTCACAGATACGCAGTATTTT	TRBJ2-3	few	TRBV7-2	TRBD2
CATSRGDRDTGELFF	TGTGCCACCAGCAGAGGGGACAGAGACACCGGGGAGCTGTTTTTT	TRBJ2-2	.	TRBV15	TRBD1
CASRPGTGLTDTQYF	TGCGCCAGCAGACCCGGGACAGGCTTGACAGATACGCAGTATTTT	TRBJ2-3	few	TRBV5-1	TRBD1
CASSPGSWLYEQYF	TGTGCCAGCTCACCAGGCTCATGGCTCTACGAGCAGTACTTC	TRBJ2-7	.	TRBV18	.
CAISAKRDTPNEQFF	TGTGCCATCAGTGCTAAACGGGACACCCCCAATGAGCAGTTCTTC	TRBJ2-1	.	TRBV10-3	.
CASSRGPEQFF	TGTGCCAGCAGTCGAGGCCCTGAGCAGTTCTTC	TRBJ2-1	few	TRBV28	.
CASSQDRGLLAKNIQYF	TGTGCCAGCAGCCAAGATCGGGGTTTGCTAGCCAAAAACATTCAGTACTTC	TRBJ2-4	few	TRBV14	.